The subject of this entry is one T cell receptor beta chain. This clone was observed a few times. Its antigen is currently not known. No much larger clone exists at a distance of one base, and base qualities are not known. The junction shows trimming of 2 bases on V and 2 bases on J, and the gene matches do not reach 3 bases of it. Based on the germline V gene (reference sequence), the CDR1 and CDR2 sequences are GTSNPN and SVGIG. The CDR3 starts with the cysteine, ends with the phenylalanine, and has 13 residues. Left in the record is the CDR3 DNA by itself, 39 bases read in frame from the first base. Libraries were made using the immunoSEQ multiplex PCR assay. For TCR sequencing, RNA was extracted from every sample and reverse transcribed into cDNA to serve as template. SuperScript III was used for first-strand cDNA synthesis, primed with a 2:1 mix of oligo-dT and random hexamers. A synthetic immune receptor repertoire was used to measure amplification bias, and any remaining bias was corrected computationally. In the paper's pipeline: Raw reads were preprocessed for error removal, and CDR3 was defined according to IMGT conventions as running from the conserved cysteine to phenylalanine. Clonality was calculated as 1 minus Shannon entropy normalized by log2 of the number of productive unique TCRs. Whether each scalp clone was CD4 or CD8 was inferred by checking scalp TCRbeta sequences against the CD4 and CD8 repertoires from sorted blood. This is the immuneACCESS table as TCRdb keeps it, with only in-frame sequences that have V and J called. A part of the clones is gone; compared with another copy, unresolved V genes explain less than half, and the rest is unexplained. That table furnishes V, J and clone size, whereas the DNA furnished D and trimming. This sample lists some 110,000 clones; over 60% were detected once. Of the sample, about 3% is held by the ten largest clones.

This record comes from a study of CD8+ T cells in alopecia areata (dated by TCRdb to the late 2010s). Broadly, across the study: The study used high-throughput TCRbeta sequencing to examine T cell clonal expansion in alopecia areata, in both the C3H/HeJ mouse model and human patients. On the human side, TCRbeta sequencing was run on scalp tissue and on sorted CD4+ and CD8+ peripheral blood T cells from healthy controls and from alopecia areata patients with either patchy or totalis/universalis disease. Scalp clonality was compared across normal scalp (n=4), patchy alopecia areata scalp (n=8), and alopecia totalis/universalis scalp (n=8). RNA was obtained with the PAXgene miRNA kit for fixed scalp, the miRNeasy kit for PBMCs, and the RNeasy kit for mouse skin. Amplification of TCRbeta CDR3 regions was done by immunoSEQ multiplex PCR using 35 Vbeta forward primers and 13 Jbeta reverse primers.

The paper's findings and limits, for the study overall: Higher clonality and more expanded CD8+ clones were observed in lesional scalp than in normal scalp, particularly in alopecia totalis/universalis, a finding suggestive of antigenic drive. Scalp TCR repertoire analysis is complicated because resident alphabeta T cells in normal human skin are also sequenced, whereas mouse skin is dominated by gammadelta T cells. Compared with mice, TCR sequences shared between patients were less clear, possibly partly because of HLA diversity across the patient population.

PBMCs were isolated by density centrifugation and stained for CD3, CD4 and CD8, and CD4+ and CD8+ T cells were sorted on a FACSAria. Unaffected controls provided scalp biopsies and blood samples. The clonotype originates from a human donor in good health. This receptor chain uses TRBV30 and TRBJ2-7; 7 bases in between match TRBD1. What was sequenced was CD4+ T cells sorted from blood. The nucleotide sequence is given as TGTGCCTGGAGTCAGGGGGTGCCCTACGAGCAGTACTTC. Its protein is CAWSQGVPYEQYF.